This T cell receptor beta chain was sequenced during a study of blood T cell repertoires in COVID-19. Across the whole study: Both acute and convalescent COVID-19 samples were obtained from the United States, Italy and Spain. PBMCs, B-cell-depleted T cells, or T cells provided the cDNA or gDNA that made up the material.

The CDR3 consists of 15 residues. Germline CDR1 and CDR2: KGHDR and SFDVKD. Unmatched junction bases numbered 4, after V lost 5 bases and J lost 2 bases. Source study methods: Counts of nucleated cells, estimated from reference gene primer amplification, were obtained. Sequencing was performed with immunoSEQ multiplex PCR; in TCRdb, only in-frame clones are kept and a portion is missing. D and trimming come from the DNA, and the V and J calls and clone size come from that table. The sample consists of about 100,000 clones, over 75% of them appearing once. V gene TRBV24-1 combines with J gene TRBJ2-5; 10 bases align to TRBD1. The clonotype comes from a man aged 25-45 years in a cohort sampled during active COVID-19. The sample consisted of peripheral blood. The CDR3 coding sequence is TGTGCCACCAGTGGACAGGGGGCCTGGCAAGAGACCCAGTACTTC. It translates to CATSGQGAWQETQYF.